This T cell receptor beta chain was sequenced in a study of T cell responses to AZD1222 COVID-19 vaccine. Study-wide findings and caveats: Unmutated variant regions are reportedly targeted by nearly half of spike-specific TCRs. Repertoire sampling happened only post peak T cell response. Just 5 to 7 AZD1222 recipients tested seropositive at baseline. Breadth and depth of Spike-specific TCRs rose after two AZD1222 doses.

For this clone: Its target is not known.

Sequencing was performed with immunoSEQ multiplex PCR; in TCRdb, only in-frame clones are kept and a portion is missing. The sample yields some 130,000 clones, about nine tenths seen once. The TCR originated in an adult in good health. The sequences come from peripheral blood, collected on day 0 of AZD1222 vaccination.

This CDR3 reads CASSLTGRVGRTDTQYF. CDR3 coding DNA: TGCGCCAGCAGCCTCACGGGAAGGGTGGGAAGAACAGATACGCAGTATTTT. The chain combines TRBV4-1 with TRBJ2-3; D is perhaps TRBD2 (5 bases). Germline V gives CDR1 MGHRA, CDR2 YSYEKL. Deletions cut 4 bases from V and 3 bases from J, with 20 bases between. CDR3 length equals 17 residues.